The 10 T cell receptor beta chains below were found in one sample sequenced in a study of blood T cell repertoires in COVID-19. Profiled with immunoSEQ multiplex PCR; TCRdb holds only in-frame clones, not every one. The table shows over 250,000 clones, with about 89% occurring only once. Sequencing input: peripheral blood. The receptors derive from a woman aged 45-60 years with acute or convalescent COVID-19.

This chain links TRBV6-2 or TRBV6-3 with TRBJ2-7, with TRBD1 matching over 8 bases. The CDR3 is made up of 15 amino acids. In germline, CDR1 is MNHEY, CDR2 SVGEGT. Trimming removed 6 bases from V and 0 bases from J; junction bases left unmatched: 7. The CDR3 protein is CASSRGQGLSYEQYF. CDR3 coding DNA: TGTGCCAGCAGCCGCGGACAGGGTCTCTCCTACGAGCAGTACTTC.

The rearrangement uses TRBV9 and TRBJ2-1; D is undetermined. The V end was cut by 0 bases, the J end by 0 bases, with 10 bases between. Germline values: CDR1 SGDLS, CDR2 YYNGEE. The CDR3 extends over 16 amino acids. The chain's CDR3 is CASSVGSASSYNEQFF. The CDR3 region has the DNA TGTGCCAGCAGCGTAGGATCGGCTAGCTCCTACAATGAGCAGTTCTTC.

The chain links TRBV5-5 to TRBJ1-2; 7 nucleotides agree with TRBD1. CDR3 length: 13 amino acids. With 5 bases clipped from V and 2 bases from J, the junction kept 3 bases outside the gene matches. Germline V gives CDR1 SGHKS, CDR2 YYEKEE (reference sequence). The CDR3 DNA sequence: TGTGCCAGCAGACAGACAGGGAACTATGGCTACACCTTC. Translation gives CASRQTGNYGYTF. Supplemented by reference TRBV5-5 and TRBJ1-2, the full variable domain reads DAGVTQSPTHLIKTRGQQVTLRCSPISGHKSVSWYQQVLGQGPQFIFQYYEKEERGRGNFPDRFSARQFPNYSSELNVNALLLGDSALYLCASRQTGNYGYTFGSGTRLTVV.

The genes are TRBV28 and TRBJ1-4; unclear D gene. Trimming cost V 3 bases and J 8 bases, with 10 bases left between them. The CDR3 has 13 amino acids. CDR1 is MDHEN and CDR2 is SYDVKM in the germline V gene. CDR3 residues: CASSFGSGEKLFF. The CDR3 coding sequence is TGTGCCAGCAGTTTTGGCTCGGGGGAAAAACTGTTTTTT.

This clone was counted only a few times. V gene TRBV30 combines with J gene TRBJ1-2; 8 bases line up with TRBD1. The germline gives CDR1 GTSNPN, CDR2 SVGIG (reference sequence). The CDR3 extends over 17 amino acids. J gave up 4 bases and V 0 bases, and 13 bases lay outside the gene matches. This CDR3 is CAWSVTGTGSLFYGYTF. The DNA of the CDR3 is TGTGCCTGGAGTGTCACCGGGACAGGTTCCCTTTTCTATGGCTACACCTTC.

The rearrangement links TRBV28 to TRBJ2-7; D gene unclear. The CDR3 spans 14 residues. The V and J ends lost 3 bases and 2 bases respectively, with 11 bases between them. CDR1 MDHEN and CDR2 SYDVKM come from the germline V gene. CDR3 DNA: TGTGCCAGCAGTTTGGGTGGCGGAGCCTACGAGCAGTACTTC. It translates to CASSLGGGAYEQYF.

The gene calls are TRBV11-2 and TRBJ2-7; TRBD2 aligns across 11 bases. V was clipped by 3 bases and J by 2 bases; unmatched bases: 9. Germline CDR1 is SGHAT and CDR2 is FQNNGV. The CDR3 totals 17 residues. The CDR3 sequence is CASSFPLTSGNPYEQYF. CDR3 sequence (DNA): TGTGCCAGCAGCTTCCCTTTGACTAGCGGGAACCCCTACGAGCAGTACTTC.

This clone was seen only once. This chain uses TRBV11-1 with TRBJ2-5; TRBD1 matches 8 bases. The CDR3 consists of 15 residues. Trimming cost V 6 bases and J 3 bases; bases outside gene matches: 9. Germline V gene sequence: CDR1 SGHAT, CDR2 FQDESV (reference sequence). The CDR3 sequence is CASRPDRGWEETQYF. CDR3 nucleotides: TGTGCCAGCAGACCCGACAGGGGCTGGGAAGAGACCCAGTACTTC.

V gene TRBV5-1 combines with J gene TRBJ1-3; D remains unclear. There are 15 residues in the CDR3. The germline CDR1 and CDR2 sequences are SGHRS and YFSETQ. V shed 5 bases and J shed 4 bases, with 16 bases lying between them. The DNA for the CDR3 is TGCGCCAGCAGTCTGGTGGGGAGCGGAGGAAACACCATATATTTT. Translating it yields CASSLVGSGGNTIYF.

The chain combines TRBV18 with TRBJ1-3; D unclear. This CDR3 is 18 amino acids long. Trimming cost V 1 base and J 0 bases, with 16 bases left between them. From germline, CDR1 is KGHSH and CDR2 LQKENI. CDR3 region: CASSPRASGTNSGNTIYF. For the CDR3, the DNA is TGTGCCAGCTCACCACGAGCCTCGGGAACGAACTCTGGAAACACCATATATTTT.